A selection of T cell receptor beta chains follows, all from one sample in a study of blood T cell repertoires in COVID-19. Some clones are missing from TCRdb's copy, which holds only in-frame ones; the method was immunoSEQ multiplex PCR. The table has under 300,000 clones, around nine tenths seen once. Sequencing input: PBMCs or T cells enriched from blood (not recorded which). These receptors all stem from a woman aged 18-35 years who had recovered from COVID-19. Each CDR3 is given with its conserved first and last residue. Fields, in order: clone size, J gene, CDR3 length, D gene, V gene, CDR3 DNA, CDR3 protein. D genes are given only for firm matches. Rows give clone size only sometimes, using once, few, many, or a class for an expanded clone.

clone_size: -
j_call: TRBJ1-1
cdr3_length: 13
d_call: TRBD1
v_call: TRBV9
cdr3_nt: TGTGCCAGCAGCCCCGAAGGGGGCGCGGGAGCTTTCTTT
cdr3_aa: CASSPEGGAGAFF

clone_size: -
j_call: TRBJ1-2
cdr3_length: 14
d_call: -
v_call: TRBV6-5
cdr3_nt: TGTGCCAGCCGCCCGACGACGGGGTCTGTGGGCTACACCTTC
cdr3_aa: CASRPTTGSVGYTF

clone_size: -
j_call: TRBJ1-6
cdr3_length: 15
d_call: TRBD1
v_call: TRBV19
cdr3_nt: TGTGCCAGTAGTATATGGGACAGGTCTAATTCACCCCTCCACTTT
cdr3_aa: CASSIWDRSNSPLHF

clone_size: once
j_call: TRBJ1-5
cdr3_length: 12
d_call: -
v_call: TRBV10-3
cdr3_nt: TGTGCCATCAGTGATGGAGATCAGCCCCAGCATTTT
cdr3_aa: CAISDGDQPQHF

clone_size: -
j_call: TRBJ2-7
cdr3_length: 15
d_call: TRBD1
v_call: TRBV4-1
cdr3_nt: TGCGCCAGCAGCCAAGCGGTCCCAGGGGGTCCCGAGCAGTACTTC
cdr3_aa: CASSQAVPGGPEQYF

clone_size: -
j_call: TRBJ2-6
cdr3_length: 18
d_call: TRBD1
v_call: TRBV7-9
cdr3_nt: TGTGCCAGCAGCCCCCGCGGACAGGGCAGCTCTGGGGCCAACGTCCTGACTTTC
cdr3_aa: CASSPRGQGSSGANVLTF

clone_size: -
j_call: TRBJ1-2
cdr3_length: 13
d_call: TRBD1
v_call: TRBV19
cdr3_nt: TGTGCCAGTAGTCCGACAGGGAACTATGGCTACACCTTC
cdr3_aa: CASSPTGNYGYTF

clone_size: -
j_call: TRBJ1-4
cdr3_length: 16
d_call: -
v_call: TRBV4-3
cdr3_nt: TGCGCCAGCAGCCAAGACACCCCGGGGGGGCGTGAAAAACTGTTTTTT
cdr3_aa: CASSQDTPGGREKLFF

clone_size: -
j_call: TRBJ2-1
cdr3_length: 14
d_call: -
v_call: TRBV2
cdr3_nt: TGTGCCAGCACCATCGCCAGATCCTACAATGAGCAGTTCTTC
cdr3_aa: CASTIARSYNEQFF

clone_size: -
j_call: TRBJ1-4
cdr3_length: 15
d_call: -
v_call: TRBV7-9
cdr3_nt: TGTGCCAGCAGCCCCGAGGGAACGGGTAATGAAAAACTGTTTTTT
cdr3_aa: CASSPEGTGNEKLFF

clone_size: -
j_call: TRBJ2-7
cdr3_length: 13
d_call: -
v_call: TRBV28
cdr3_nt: TGTGCCAGCAGTTTAGGGCAGCCCTACGAGCAGTACTTC
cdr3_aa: CASSLGQPYEQYF

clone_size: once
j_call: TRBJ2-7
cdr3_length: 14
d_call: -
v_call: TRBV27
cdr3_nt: TGTGCCAGCAGGACGGGACCCGCGGGATACGAGCAGTACTTC
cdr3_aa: CASRTGPAGYEQYF

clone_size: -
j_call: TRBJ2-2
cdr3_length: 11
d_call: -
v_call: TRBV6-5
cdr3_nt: TGTGCCAGCAGAGAGTCCGGGGAGCTGTTTTTT
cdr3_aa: CASRESGELFF

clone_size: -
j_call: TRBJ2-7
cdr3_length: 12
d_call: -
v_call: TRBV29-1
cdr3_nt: TGCAGCGTCCTAGGTCATTCCTACGAGCAGTACTTC
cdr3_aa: CSVLGHSYEQYF

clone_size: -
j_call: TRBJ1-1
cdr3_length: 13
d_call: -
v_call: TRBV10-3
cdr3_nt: TGTGCCAGAAAGCAGGAAATGAACACTGAAGCTTTCTTT
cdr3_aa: CARKQEMNTEAFF

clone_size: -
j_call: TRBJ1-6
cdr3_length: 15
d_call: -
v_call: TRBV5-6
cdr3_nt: TGTGCCAGCAGCCCCAAGAGGGGGTTTCGGTCACCCCTCCACTTT
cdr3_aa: CASSPKRGFRSPLHF

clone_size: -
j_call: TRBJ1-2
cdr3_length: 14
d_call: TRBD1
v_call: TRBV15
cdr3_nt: TGTGCCACCAGCGGAGACAGGGGGAACTATGGCTACACCTTC
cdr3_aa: CATSGDRGNYGYTF

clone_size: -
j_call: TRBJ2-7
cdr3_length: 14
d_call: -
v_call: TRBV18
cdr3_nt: TGTGCCAGCTCACCACTGCGGAGCTCCTACGAGCAGTACTTC
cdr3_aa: CASSPLRSSYEQYF

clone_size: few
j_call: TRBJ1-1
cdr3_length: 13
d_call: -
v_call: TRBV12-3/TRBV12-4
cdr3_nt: TGTGCCAGCAGTCGACAGAAGAACACTGAAGCTTTCTTT
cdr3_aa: CASSRQKNTEAFF

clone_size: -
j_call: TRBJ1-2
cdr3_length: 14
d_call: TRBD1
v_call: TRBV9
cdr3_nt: TGTGCCAGCAGCTTACGGACAGGAAACTATGGCTACACCTTC
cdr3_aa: CASSLRTGNYGYTF

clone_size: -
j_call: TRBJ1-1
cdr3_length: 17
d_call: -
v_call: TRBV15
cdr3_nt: TGTGCCACCAGCAGAGAGGCGATTGCGGCCCTAAGTATCAGTGCTTTCTTT
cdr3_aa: CATSREAIAALSISAFF

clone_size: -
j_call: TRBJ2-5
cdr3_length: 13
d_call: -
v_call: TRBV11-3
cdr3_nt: TGTGCCAGCGGCTCGGACATTGGCGAGACCCAGTACTTC
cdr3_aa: CASGSDIGETQYF

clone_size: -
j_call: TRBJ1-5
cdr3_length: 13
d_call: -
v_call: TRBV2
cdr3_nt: TGTGCCAGCAGTCCGACTCAAGGGAGGCCCCAGCATTTT
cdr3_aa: CASSPTQGRPQHF

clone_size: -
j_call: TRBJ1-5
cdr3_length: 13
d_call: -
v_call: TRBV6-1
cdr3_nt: TGTGCCAGCAGTGATTTTTTAGATCAGCCCCAGCATTTT
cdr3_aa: CASSDFLDQPQHF

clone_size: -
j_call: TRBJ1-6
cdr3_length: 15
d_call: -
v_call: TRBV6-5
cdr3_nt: TGTGCCAGCAGTTACTCGGGGGCGGATAATTCACCCCTCCACTTT
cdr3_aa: CASSYSGADNSPLHF

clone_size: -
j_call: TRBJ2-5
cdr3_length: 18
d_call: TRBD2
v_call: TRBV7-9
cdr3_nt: TGTGCCAGCAGCTTGACCCTGACTAGCGGGGGGGCCGGGGAGACCCAGTACTTC
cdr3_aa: CASSLTLTSGGAGETQYF

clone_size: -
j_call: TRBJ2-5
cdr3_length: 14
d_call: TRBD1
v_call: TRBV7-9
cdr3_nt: TGTGCCAGCAGCCTCACAGGGGTCCAAGAGACCCAGTACTTC
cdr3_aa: CASSLTGVQETQYF

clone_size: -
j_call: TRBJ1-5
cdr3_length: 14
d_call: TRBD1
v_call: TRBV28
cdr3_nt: TGTGCCAGCAGTTCGGGACAGGGCGATCAGCCCCAGCATTTT
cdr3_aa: CASSSGQGDQPQHF

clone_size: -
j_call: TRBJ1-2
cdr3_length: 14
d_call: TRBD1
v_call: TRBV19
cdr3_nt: TGTGCCAGCTCTCAGCCCGGGACAGGCACGGGTATGAGATTC
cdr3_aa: CASSQPGTGTGMRF

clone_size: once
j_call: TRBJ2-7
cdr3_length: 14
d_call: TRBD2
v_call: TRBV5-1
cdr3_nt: TGCGCCAGCCATTATGGGGGGGAGTCCTACGAGCAGTACTTC
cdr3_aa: CASHYGGESYEQYF

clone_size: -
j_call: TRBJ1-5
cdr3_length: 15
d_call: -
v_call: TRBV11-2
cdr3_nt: TGTGCCAGCAGCCAAGTCGGGGGACGGGGTCAGCCCCAGCATTTT
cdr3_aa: CASSQVGGRGQPQHF